The source of this T cell receptor (beta chain) is a study of cytomegalovirus exposure and HLA in healthy donors. Overall study: There were fewer than 130 million unique TCR beta sequences, drawn from about 179 million T cells, in an earlier analysis.

Study-wide results and caveats: Later on, an analysis showed TCR association rates differing by HLA locus, with DRB1 the most and HLA-C the fewest.

V gave up 8 bases and J gave up 4 bases; unmatched junction bases: 10. This CDR3 has 15 residues. Germline CDR1 and CDR2: MNHNY and SVGAGI (reference sequence). This clone was observed a few times. What it recognizes is unknown. PCR employed 60 Vbeta and 13 Jbeta primers. The repertoire was sequenced with immunoSEQ multiplex PCR; TCRdb's copy has only in-frame clones and lacks some. The sample has about 170,000 clones; approximately 72% are singletons. Sequenced sample: PBMCs. The rearrangement uses TRBV6-6 and TRBJ1-1; 10 bases are a match to TRBD1. The clonotype was recovered from a human donor in good health. The CDR3 region is CASSDSWTGGTEAFF. The CDR3 region has the DNA TGTGCCAGCTCCGATTCCTGGACAGGGGGCACTGAAGCTTTCTTT.